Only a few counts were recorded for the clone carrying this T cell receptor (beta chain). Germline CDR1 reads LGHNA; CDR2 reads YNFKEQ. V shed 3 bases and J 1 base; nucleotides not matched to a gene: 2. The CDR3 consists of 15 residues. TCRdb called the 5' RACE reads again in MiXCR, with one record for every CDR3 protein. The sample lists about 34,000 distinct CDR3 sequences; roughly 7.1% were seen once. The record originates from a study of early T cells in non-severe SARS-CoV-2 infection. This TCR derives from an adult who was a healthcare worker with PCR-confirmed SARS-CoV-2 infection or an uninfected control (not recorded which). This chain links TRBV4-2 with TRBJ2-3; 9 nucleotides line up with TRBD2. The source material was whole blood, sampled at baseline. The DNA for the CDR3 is TGTGCCAGCAGCCAGCGACTAGCGGGCACAGATACGCAGTATTTT. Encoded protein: CASSQRLAGTDTQYF.